This T cell receptor beta chain was identified during a study of blood T cell repertoires in COVID-19. On the study more broadly: Acute and convalescent COVID-19 specimens originated in the United States, Italy and Spain. PBMCs, B-cell-depleted T cells, or T cells provided the cDNA or gDNA that made up the material.

Original analysis: From reference gene primer amplification, estimates of nucleated cell counts were derived. The protocol was immunoSEQ multiplex PCR, while the TCRdb copy is restricted to in-frame clones and leaves out a portion. The V and J calls and clone size come from that table; D and trimming were worked out from the DNA. The table has tens of thousands of clones, around nine tenths seen once. The sample holds one count of this clone. V was clipped by 4 bases and J by 8 bases, with 15 bases between them. The germline V gene has CDR1 SGDLS and CDR2 YYNGEE. The CDR3 has 13 residues. The sequenced sample was peripheral blood. V is TRBV9 and J is TRBJ1-2, with a tentative D call TRBD1 (5 bases). This receptor was obtained from a man between 60 and 70 years old with active COVID-19. CDR3 in amino acids: CASSLEGGDGYTF. The CDR3 DNA follows: TGTGCCAGCAGCCTAGAGGGAGGGGACGGCTACACCTTC.